Following are 18 T cell receptor beta chains from one sample sequenced in a study of blood T cell repertoires in COVID-19. Some clones are missing from TCRdb's copy, which holds only in-frame ones; the method was immunoSEQ multiplex PCR. In the table there are about 140,000 clones, 84% of which are singletons. Sequencing was done on a sample of PBMCs or T cells enriched from blood (not recorded which). Source of these receptors: a man in his forties with acute COVID-19.

The chain links TRBV4-3 to TRBJ1-1; TRBD1 might be the D (6 bases). Germline V gene lookup returns CDR1 LGHNA and CDR2 YSLEER. The V and J ends lost 0 bases and 0 bases respectively, with 17 bases between them. This CDR3 contains 18 residues. CDR3 DNA: TGCGCCAGCAGCCAAGATCCCGCCGGACAGTCGTTGAACACTGAAGCTTTCTTT. This codes for CASSQDPAGQSLNTEAFF.

The chain is built from TRBV11-2 and TRBJ2-5; 7 nucleotides agree with TRBD1. Germline V gene data show CDR1 as SGHAT and CDR2 as FQNNGV. This CDR3 is 15 amino acids long. The V and J ends lost 0 bases and 2 bases, in that order; junction bases with no gene match: 3. The CDR3 here is CASSLEGQTQETQYF. DNA of the CDR3: TGTGCCAGCAGCTTAGAGGGACAGACTCAAGAGACCCAGTACTTC.

V usage is TRBV29-1 and J usage is TRBJ1-2; D ambiguous. Germline lookup yields CDR1 SQVTM and CDR2 ANQGSEA. This CDR3 has 14 residues. The V end was cut by 7 bases, the J end by 4 bases, with 19 bases between. In nucleotides, the CDR3 is TGCAGCGCGGAGGACGGGAGCATTAGCTATGGCTACACCTTC. This translates into CSAEDGSISYGYTF.

The chain uses TRBV7-2 and TRBJ2-2, with 8 bases aligning to TRBD2. V shed 5 bases, J shed 4 bases, and the junction held 3 bases outside the gene matches. CDR1 is SGHTA, CDR2 FQGNSA, per germline. The CDR3 has 14 residues. In DNA, the CDR3 is TGTGCCAGCAGCCAAACTAGCGGCACCGGGGAGCTGTTTTTT. Amino acid sequence: CASSQTSGTGELFF.

This chain uses TRBV28 with TRBJ1-4, with a weak D call TRBD1 (6 bases). Per germline, CDR1 MDHEN and CDR2 SYDVKM. V was trimmed by 4 bases and J by 0 bases, leaving 6 bases between them. This CDR3 has 14 amino acids. DNA for the CDR3: TGTGCCAGCAGTTGGACAGCAACTAATGAAAAACTGTTTTTT. This translates into CASSWTATNEKLFF.

The chain joins TRBV5-1 to TRBJ2-7; D might be TRBD2 (6 bases). The V end lost 6 bases, the J end lost 6 bases, and 19 bases lay between the germline ends. The CDR3 runs 14 residues. Germline assignment: CDR1 SGHRS and CDR2 YFSETQ. CDR3: CASNEVAGNREQYF. As DNA, the CDR3 is TGCGCCAGCAACGAGGTGGCGGGGAACCGCGAGCAGTACTTC.

In regard to this clone: Distinct nucleotide sequences in the sample also encode this CDR3. CDR3 sequence: CASSPGGNQPQHF. CDR3 coding DNA: TGTGCCAGCAGTCCCGGGGGGAATCAGCCCCAGCATTTT. The chain employs TRBV12-3 or TRBV12-4 and TRBJ1-5, with TRBD1 as a possible D gene (5 bases). This CDR3 contains 13 residues. The V gene lost 5 bases and the J gene lost 4 bases, with 9 bases spanning the gap.

This clone was seen just once. This chain connects TRBV7-9 to TRBJ2-7, with D tentatively TRBD1 (7 bases). V was shortened by 8 bases and J by 0 bases, with 17 bases between the two germline ends. Germline CDR1 SEHNR, CDR2 FQNEAQ (reference sequence). The CDR3 is 15 residues long. The DNA of the CDR3 is TGTGCCAGCTCTCAGGGGGACTCTCTCTCCTACGAGCAGTACTTC. It specifies CASSQGDSLSYEQYF.

The rearrangement links TRBV6-5 to TRBJ1-1; D is undetermined. The CDR3 is 14 amino acids. The V gene's germline CDR1 is MNHEY and CDR2 SVGAGI. V dropped 0 bases and J dropped 2 bases, with 7 bases sitting between them. For the CDR3, the DNA is TGTGCCAGCAGTTACTCGCTGAGAAACACTGAAGCTTTCTTT. Translated, it gives CASSYSLRNTEAFF.

This chain uses TRBV7-9 with TRBJ2-1; no definite D call. Looked up from germline, CDR1 is SEHNR and CDR2 is FQNEAQ (reference sequence). Trimming removed 2 bases from V and 5 bases from J, with 4 bases in between. The CDR3 length is 12 residues. Here the CDR3 DNA reads TGTGCCAGCAGCTTACAGGACAATGAGCAGTTCTTC. Amino acid sequence: CASSLQDNEQFF.

This sequence joins TRBV20-1 and TRBJ2-3; tentatively, D is TRBD2 (6 bases). Deletions cut 5 bases from V and 5 bases from J, with 8 bases between. This CDR3 region has 11 residues. Germline lookup yields CDR1 DFQATT and CDR2 SNEGSKA (reference sequence). This CDR3 is CSAVAVDTQYF. CDR3 bases: TGCAGTGCTGTAGCGGTAGATACGCAGTATTTT.

V is TRBV28 and J is TRBJ2-7; 7 bases match TRBD2. The V segment lost 9 bases and the J segment 3 bases; nucleotides outside the gene matches: 32. CDR3 size: 21 residues. CDR1 is MDHEN and CDR2 is SYDVKM in the germline V gene. In DNA, the CDR3 is TGTGCCAGTAGCTTCAACCTCCACGGGGCGGGAGATTACCCCGATGACTACGAGCAGTACTTC. Protein sequence: CASSFNLHGAGDYPDDYEQYF. Looking up the rest from reference TRBV28 and TRBJ2-7 gives the full variable domain: DVKVTQSSRYLVKRTGEKVFLECVQDMDHENMFWYRQDPGLGLRLIYFSYDVKMKEKGDIPEGYSVSREKKERFSLILESASTNQTSMYLCASSFNLHGAGDYPDDYEQYFGPGTRLTVT.

The table lists this clone with a count of one. This chain joins TRBV5-4 and TRBJ2-2; 7 nucleotides match TRBD1. Losses at the gene ends were 4 bases for V and 3 bases for J; bases not matched to a gene: 6. The CDR3 covers 15 residues. The germline CDR1 and CDR2 sequences are SGHNT and YYREEE (reference sequence). CDR3 nucleotide sequence: TGTGCCAGCAGCAGATACAGGGGAGACACCGGGGAGCTGTTTTTT. Its translation is CASSRYRGDTGELFF.

This clone has a handful of counts. The rearrangement joins TRBV4-3 to TRBJ2-2, with D uncertain. Per germline, CDR1 LGHNA and CDR2 YSLEER. Trimming cost V 0 bases and J 3 bases, with 11 bases left between them. This CDR3 region has 16 residues. CDR3 amino acids: CASSQDAIRDTGELFF. Written as DNA, the CDR3 is TGCGCCAGCAGCCAAGATGCGATACGTGACACCGGGGAGCTGTTTTTT.

This chain links TRBV28 with TRBJ2-7; D might be TRBD2 (6 bases). V was clipped by 4 bases and J by 0 bases, with 19 bases between them. The CDR3 has 17 amino acids. The germline gives CDR1 MDHEN, CDR2 SYDVKM. The CDR3 protein is CASSSIREAGPSYEQYF. The CDR3 DNA reads TGTGCCAGCAGTTCTATTCGAGAAGCGGGTCCCTCCTACGAGCAGTACTTC.

This clone was counted once. This chain joins TRBV2 and TRBJ2-7; 7 nucleotides match TRBD1. The CDR3 is made up of 11 amino acids. CDR1 and CDR2 (germline): SNHLY, FYNNEI. With 4 bases clipped from V and 9 bases from J, the junction kept 3 bases outside the gene matches. CDR3 nucleotide sequence: TGTGCCAGCAGTGCCTGGACAGGGCAGTACTTC. Amino acids: CASSAWTGQYF. The variable domain in full, completed from reference TRBV2 and TRBJ2-7, reads EPEVTQTPSHQVTQMGQEVILRCVPISNHLYFYWYRQILGQKVEFLVSFYNNEISEKSEIFDDQFSVERPDGSNFTLKIRSTKLEDSAMYFCASSAWTGQYFGPGTRLTVT.

The chain has TRBV7-2 and TRBJ2-2; TRBD2 matches at 10 bases. The V and J ends lost 4 bases and 4 bases, in that order; junction bases with no gene match: 6. Germline assignment: CDR1 SGHTA and CDR2 FQGNSA. This CDR3 is built from 16 residues. The CDR3 sequence is CASSSILAGATGELFF. In DNA form, the CDR3 reads TGTGCCAGCAGCTCTATCCTAGCGGGAGCCACCGGGGAGCTGTTTTTT.

The rearrangement joins TRBV7-2 to TRBJ1-4; a weak D match, TRBD1 (6 bases). Germline V gene sequence: CDR1 SGHTA, CDR2 FQGNSA. V lost 5 bases to trimming and J lost 3 bases, with 16 bases between them. CDR3 length equals 16 residues. Here the CDR3 reads CASSLSGGAANEKLFF. The CDR3 nucleotides are TGTGCCAGCAGCCTAAGCGGGGGGGCTGCTAATGAAAAACTGTTTTTT.